Presented here are 24 T cell receptor beta chains from one specimen sequenced in a study of radiotherapy plus CTLA-4 blockade in lung cancer (dated by TCRdb to about 2018). Libraries were made using the immunoSEQ multiplex PCR assay. TCRdb limited this immuneACCESS table to in-frame rearrangements with V and J called. A share of clones is missing; checked studies link under half to unresolved V genes, and the rest is unexplained. Present in this sample are over 80,000 clones, roughly four fifths of which were seen just once. Jointly, the top ten make up roughly 0.8% of the sample. The material was peripheral blood, obtained from a patient treated with radiotherapy plus ipilimumab. The receptors shown here come from a human donor with non-small cell lung cancer who had stable disease on radiotherapy plus ipilimumab.

This clone showed up just once. The chain employs TRBV19 and TRBJ2-2; TRBD1 aligns across 8 bases. V gave up 7 bases and J gave up 0 bases; unmatched junction bases: 4. Germline V gene sequence: CDR1 LNHDA, CDR2 SQIVND (reference sequence). This CDR3 contains 15 residues. The CDR3 nucleotides are TGTGCCAGTACCCCGGACAGGGCGAACACCGGGGAGCTGTTTTTT. Its protein product is CASTPDRANTGELFF. The variable domain in full, with the rest retrieved from reference TRBV19 and TRBJ2-2, is DGGITQSPKYLFRKEGQNVTLSCEQNLNHDAMYWYRQDPGQGLRLIYYSQIVNDFQKGDIAEGYSVSREKKESFPLTVTSAQKNPTAFYLCASTPDRANTGELFFGEGSRLTVL.

The chain carries TRBV2 and TRBJ1-6; D may be TRBD1 (6 bases). This CDR3 is built from 14 residues. Germline-derived CDR1 and CDR2 are SNHLY and FYNNEI. Trimming pared 6 bases from V and 9 bases from J, leaving 15 bases between. CDR3 DNA: TGTGCCAGCAGCCAAGTGGGGGCTGGTTCACCCCTCCACTTT. The encoded protein is CASSQVGAGSPLHF.

Note on this clone: Other DNA sequences in the same sample also yield this CDR3. The CDR3 region is CASSKGLAGAGGANVLTF. The CDR3 DNA follows: TGTGCCAGCAGCAAGGGACTAGCGGGGGCGGGGGGGGCCAACGTCCTGACTTTC. The chain recombines TRBV9 with TRBJ2-6; 14 nucleotides align to TRBD2. The ends lost 4 bases at V and 4 bases at J; junction bases unmatched: 7. The germline V gene encodes CDR1 SGDLS and CDR2 YYNGEE. This CDR3 contains 18 residues.

V and J are TRBV27 and TRBJ1-1; perhaps TRBD1 as D (6 bases). The CDR3 covers 18 residues. V gave up 2 bases and J gave up 0 bases, with 19 bases separating them. CDR1 is MNHEY and CDR2 is SMNVEV in the germline V gene (reference sequence). In DNA form, the CDR3 reads TGTGCCAGCAGTTTAGTAGGGGTTCTGGGGGCTGTGAACACTGAAGCTTTCTTT. Translation: CASSLVGVLGAVNTEAFF.

V gene TRBV29-1 combines with J gene TRBJ2-1, with 10 bases aligning to TRBD1. The germline V gene has CDR1 SQVTM and CDR2 ANQGSEA. The V and J ends lost 6 bases and 6 bases, in that order; junction bases with no gene match: 5. This CDR3 contains 13 residues. CDR3 DNA sequence: TGCAGCGTCGTTCGGACAGGGGGCAATGAGCAGTTCTTC. Translated, it gives CSVVRTGGNEQFF.

DNA for the CDR3: TGTGCCAGCAGTTGGGACAGCCTGCCCAAACGCTACAATGAGCAGTTCTTC. It encodes CASSWDSLPKRYNEQFF. The chain joins TRBV27 to TRBJ2-1, with 7 bases fitting TRBD1. Unmatched junction bases numbered 12, after V lost 4 bases and J lost 3 bases. Per the germline V gene, CDR1 is MNHEY and CDR2 is SMNVEV (reference sequence). The CDR3 spans 17 residues.

The chain links TRBV5-1 to TRBJ1-3; D unresolved. Trimming pared 3 bases from V and 3 bases from J, leaving 13 bases between. The germline V gene has CDR1 SGHRS and CDR2 YFSETQ. The CDR3 spans 15 residues. The CDR3 region is CASSSSGGSGNTIYF. DNA of the CDR3: TGCGCCAGCAGCTCATCGGGAGGTAGTGGAAACACCATATATTTT.

The chain carries TRBV5-1 and TRBJ2-7; D is undetermined. V gave up 0 bases and J gave up 4 bases, with 11 bases separating them. CDR1 is SGHRS, CDR2 YFSETQ, per germline. This CDR3 has 14 amino acids. In nucleotides, the CDR3 is TGCGCCAGCAGCTTGGGGCCAATAAGTTACGAGCAGTACTTC. Its protein product is CASSLGPISYEQYF. Supplemented by reference TRBV5-1 and TRBJ2-7, the full variable domain reads KAGVTQTPRYLIKTRGQQVTLSCSPISGHRSVSWYQQTPGQGLQFLFEYFSETQRNKGNFPGRFSGRQFSNSRSEMNVSTLELGDSALYLCASSLGPISYEQYFGPGTRLTVT.

The J gene is TRBJ1-2, the V gene TRBV7-2; maybe TRBD1 (5 bases). The ends were cut back, 1 base at V and 8 bases at J, with 17 bases in the middle. In germline, CDR1 is SGHTA, CDR2 FQGNSA. There are 15 residues in the CDR3. The CDR3 is CASSLEPGPSGGYTF. The CDR3 DNA sequence: TGTGCCAGCAGCTTAGAGCCAGGGCCTAGTGGAGGCTACACCTTC. The full variable domain, with the rest looked up from reference TRBV7-2 and TRBJ1-2, is GAGVSQSPSNKVTEKGKDVELRCDPISGHTALYWYRQSLGQGLEFLIYFQGNSAPDKSGLPSDRFSAERTGGSVSTLTIQRTQQEDSAVYLCASSLEPGPSGGYTFGSGTRLTVV.

This clone came up a few times. V is TRBV5-4 and J is TRBJ2-7; TRBD1 matches 9 bases. This CDR3 region has 16 residues. Trimming cost V 2 bases and J 1 base; bases outside gene matches: 7. CDR1 is SGHNT, CDR2 YYREEE, per germline (reference sequence). For the CDR3, the DNA is TGTGCCAGCAGCTTAGAAGGGGACAGGGTTTCCTACGAGCAGTACTTC. It yields the protein CASSLEGDRVSYEQYF.

This clone turned up a few times. V and J are TRBV21-1 and TRBJ1-6; no check of the table's D call, TRBD1, against the DNA was made. TRBV21-1 is a documented pseudogene. There are 14 residues in the CDR3. CDR3 bases: TGTGCCAGAGCCCCCGGGACAGGGAGGGGGTCCCTCCACTTT. This encodes CARAPGTGRGSLHF.

This clone was observed a few times. The chain carries TRBV13 and TRBJ2-5, with D possibly being TRBD2 (5 bases). The CDR3 is 14 residues long. Trimming took off 0 bases at V and 5 bases at J, with 10 bases between the two ends. The V gene's germline CDR1 is PRHDT and CDR2 FYEKMQ (reference sequence). As DNA, the CDR3 is TGTGCCAGCAGCTTAGGCCGGGGTTTCGAGACCCAGTACTTC. It yields the protein CASSLGRGFETQYF.

The rearrangement uses TRBV6-6 and TRBJ2-1, with 9 bases aligning to TRBD2. Per germline, CDR1 MNHNY and CDR2 SVGAGI (reference sequence). The ends lost 5 bases at V and 9 bases at J; junction bases unmatched: 14. The length of the CDR3 is 16 residues. In DNA form, the CDR3 reads TGTGCCAGCAGTGTACCGGGGCTAGCGGGGAGTGCTGAGCAGTTCTTC. Its protein product is CASSVPGLAGSAEQFF.

J is TRBJ2-2 and V is TRBV19; D unclear. Germline V CDR1 and CDR2: LNHDA, SQIVND (reference sequence). Trimming stripped 4 bases from V and 5 bases from J, with 14 bases between. This CDR3 has 15 amino acids. Here the CDR3 reads CASSTPGHRTGELFF. The CDR3 nucleotides are TGTGCCAGTAGTACCCCGGGCCACCGTACCGGGGAGCTGTTTTTT.

The chain recombines TRBV15 with TRBJ2-7; the D gene is possibly TRBD2 (5 bases). Trimming pared 4 bases from V and 7 bases from J, leaving 20 bases between. Per the germline V gene, CDR1 is LNHNV and CDR2 is YYDKDF (reference sequence). CDR3 size: 15 residues. The CDR3 bases are TGTGCCACCAGCATCATTCCGGGCCCAGCGGAGGAGCAGTACTTC. Protein product: CATSIIPGPAEEQYF.

The chain links TRBV9 to TRBJ2-2; perhaps TRBD2 as D (5 bases). From germline, CDR1 is SGDLS and CDR2 YYNGEE. This CDR3 spans 13 amino acids. V was clipped by 2 bases and J by 6 bases, with 8 bases between them. The CDR3 sequence: CASSVLAPGELFF. CDR3 nucleotide sequence: TGTGCCAGCAGCGTTCTAGCACCCGGGGAGCTGTTTTTT.

The CDR3 loop reads CASSLDVTNEKLFF. The CDR3 bases are TGTGCCAGTAGTTTGGACGTAACTAATGAAAAACTGTTTTTT. The chain combines TRBV19 with TRBJ1-4; D is ambiguous. V gave up 5 bases and J gave up 1 base, with 8 bases separating them. CDR1 and CDR2 from the germline V gene are LNHDA and SQIVND (reference sequence). The length of the CDR3 is 14 residues.

The chain has TRBV6-5 and TRBJ1-2; D gene unclear. Per germline, CDR1 MNHEY and CDR2 SVGAGI. This CDR3 is built from 14 residues. Trimming removed 5 bases from V and 4 bases from J, with 14 bases in between. The CDR3 nucleotides are TGTGCCAGCAGTGAAGGCCAGATATTCTATGGCTACACCTTC. Amino acids: CASSEGQIFYGYTF.

This clone was seen once. The chain recombines TRBV6-5 with TRBJ1-6, with 7 bases matching TRBD1. Germline CDR1 reads MNHEY; CDR2 reads SVGAGI. The CDR3 contains 15 residues. V lost 4 bases and J lost 10; bases outside the gene matches: 10. The CDR3 DNA is TGTGCCAGCAGTTTGGGGCCCACAGGGGCATCACCCCTCCACTTT. As protein: CASSLGPTGASPLHF.

The chain links TRBV11-2 to TRBJ2-7, with D maybe TRBD1 (6 bases). This CDR3 has 13 residues. CDR1 is SGHAT and CDR2 is FQNNGV in the germline V gene. V was shortened by 6 bases and J by 2 bases, with 11 bases between the two germline ends. For the CDR3, the DNA is TGTGCCAGCAGGGTCAGGGGCCCCTACGAGCAGTACTTC. Translated: CASRVRGPYEQYF.

This chain joins TRBV5-1 and TRBJ1-2; 9 nucleotides line up with TRBD1. Germline values: CDR1 SGHRS, CDR2 YFSETQ. The CDR3 runs to 14 residues. Trimming at V came to 3 bases and at J to 2 bases, leaving 2 bases not matched to a gene. The CDR3: CASSSTGGNYGYTF. In DNA, the CDR3 is TGCGCCAGCAGCTCGACAGGGGGGAACTATGGCTACACCTTC.

V is TRBV9 and J is TRBJ2-3; a possible D gene is TRBD1 (5 bases). CDR3 length equals 15 residues. V lost 0 bases, J lost 8 bases, and 16 bases lay in between. Germline V lookup: CDR1 SGDLS, CDR2 YYNGEE. This CDR3 is CASSVEVARQITQYF. In DNA, the CDR3 is TGTGCCAGCAGCGTAGAAGTTGCGAGACAGATTACGCAGTATTTT.

This chain uses TRBV30 with TRBJ2-7, with 16 bases fitting TRBD2. Trimming cost V 4 bases and J 1 base; bases outside gene matches: 19. Germline CDR1 is GTSNPN and CDR2 is SVGIG (reference sequence). This CDR3 has 21 amino acids. CDR3 protein: CAWKDRGLAGGSSVLSYEQYF. The DNA of the CDR3 is TGTGCCTGGAAGGACAGGGGACTAGCGGGAGGGTCTTCAGTACTTTCCTACGAGCAGTACTTC.

The count of this clone is one. The gene calls are TRBV7-8 and TRBJ2-3; D is possibly TRBD1 (6 bases). CDR3 length equals 16 residues. The germline CDR1 and CDR2 sequences are SGHVS and FQNEAQ. Trimming left V 5 bases short and J 0 bases short, with 15 bases between. The CDR3 reads CASSPNRVRSTDTQYF. The DNA for the CDR3 is TGTGCCAGCAGCCCAAACAGGGTAAGGAGCACAGATACGCAGTATTTT.